A selection of T cell receptor beta chains follows, all from one sample in a study of blood T cell repertoires in COVID-19. The method was immunoSEQ multiplex PCR; TCRdb's version includes in-frame clones alone and lacks a portion of them. The repertoire includes about 17,000 clones, 87% of them detected once, and around 17% sits in the top ten. Sample: peripheral blood. The receptors originated from a man aged 50 or older with active COVID-19. The CDR3 runs from the conserved cysteine through the conserved F or W. The D gene is left open where the match is weak. Expanded clones are given a class, and other clones once, few, many or no size at all.

D,V,size,length,J,DNA,CDR3
TRBD1,TRBV25-1,.,16,TRBJ1-4,TGTGCCAGCAGTCCAGGGCTCGGGACAGCTAATGAAAAACTGTTTTTT,CASSPGLGTANEKLFF
.,TRBV2,few,15,TRBJ2-1,TGTGCCAGCAGTGCATGGGCGCGCTCCTACAATGAGCAGTTCTTC,CASSAWARSYNEQFF
TRBD1,TRBV5-1,once,16,TRBJ1-4,TGCGCCAGCAGCTTGGGACAGGGAACAACTAATGAAAAACTGTTTTTT,CASSLGQGTTNEKLFF
TRBD1,TRBV7-2,.,14,TRBJ1-1,TGTGCCAGCAGCTCGGGACAGGTGACAGATGAAGCTTTCTTT,CASSSGQVTDEAFF
.,TRBV2,.,15,TRBJ2-5,TGTGCCAGCAGTGTCGAGGCAGGGCGAGGCGAGACCCAGTACTTC,CASSVEAGRGETQYF
.,TRBV2,.,15,TRBJ1-2,TGTGCCAGCGGACCCCCAGGGCAGATTAACTATGGCTACACCTTC,CASGPPGQINYGYTF
TRBD2,TRBV11-3,.,20,TRBJ2-5,TGTGCCAGCAGCTTAGAGAAGTGGTTCCAAAGCGGGAGGGCCCAAGAGACCCAGTACTTC,CASSLEKWFQSGRAQETQYF
.,TRBV28,.,14,TRBJ2-5,TGTGCCAGCAGTCGGAGTAAAAGTGGGGAGACCCAGTACTTC,CASSRSKSGETQYF
TRBD2,TRBV2,.,11,TRBJ2-5,TGTGCCAGCACCCCGGGGGGGACCCAGTACTTC,CASTPGGTQYF
TRBD2,TRBV29-1,.,11,TRBJ2-7,TGCAGCGCCGGACTAGCGTACGAGCAGTACTTC,CSAGLAYEQYF
.,TRBV9,.,15,TRBJ2-3,TGTGCCAGCAGCGCCGGGGGGCTCCGGACAGATACGCAGTATTTT,CASSAGGLRTDTQYF
.,TRBV3-1/TRBV3-2,.,16,TRBJ2-7,TGTGCCAGCAGCCAGGATACCGACAGTACGTATTTGGAGCAGTACTTC,CASSQDTDSTYLEQYF
TRBD2,TRBV27,.,20,TRBJ2-1,TGTGCCAGCAGCCCCAGGTGGACTAGCGGGTCTAAAAGCTCCTACAATGAGCAGTTCTTC,CASSPRWTSGSKSSYNEQFF
TRBD1,TRBV28,once,12,TRBJ2-7,TGTGCCAGCAGTACGCCCGGGACAGGGATAGGGTTC,CASSTPGTGIGF
TRBD1,TRBV4-3,.,13,TRBJ1-2,TGCGCCAGCAGCCATGACAGGGTTGGTGGCTACACCTTC,CASSHDRVGGYTF
TRBD2,TRBV5-6,.,13,TRBJ2-7,TGTGCCACCCTAGCGGGAGGGGTCGGAGAGCAGTACTTC,CATLAGGVGEQYF
TRBD1,TRBV7-2,.,13,TRBJ2-5,TGTGCCAGCAACCAAGAAATTGGGACAGGGGGGTACTTC,CASNQEIGTGGYF
TRBD2,TRBV6-1,.,15,TRBJ2-1,TGTGCCAGCAGTGATCAGCGGGGGTTTTACAATGAGCAGTTCTTC,CASSDQRGFYNEQFF
.,TRBV2,.,14,TRBJ2-2,TGTGCCAGCAGTGAGGGCCATAACACCGGGGAGCTGTTTTTT,CASSEGHNTGELFF
.,TRBV19,once,16,TRBJ2-4,TGTGCCAGTAGTAGATCAGACAGAATAGCCAAAAACATTCAGTACTTC,CASSRSDRIAKNIQYF
.,TRBV25-1,.,12,TRBJ1-6,TGTGCCAGCAGTGACGGGGTTTCGCCCCTCCACTTT,CASSDGVSPLHF
TRBD2,TRBV28,.,16,TRBJ2-2,TGTGCCAGCAGTTTTTCTAGCGGGAGAGACACCGGGGAGCTGTTTTTT,CASSFSSGRDTGELFF
.,TRBV27,.,16,TRBJ1-1,TGTGCCAGCAGTTTTAGAGCCGGGGGGGGTAACACTGAAGCTTTCTTT,CASSFRAGGGNTEAFF
.,TRBV28,.,11,TRBJ1-2,TGTGCCAGCAGTCGAGCCTATGGCTACACCTTC,CASSRAYGYTF
.,TRBV27,few,15,TRBJ2-7,TGTGCCAGCAGTTTACCCGACAGGTGGACCTACGAGCAGTACTTC,CASSLPDRWTYEQYF
TRBD2,TRBV20-1,.,16,TRBJ2-3,TGCAGTGCTAGTCTTGTGACTAGCGGGAGCACAGATACGCAGTATTTT,CSASLVTSGSTDTQYF
TRBD1,TRBV5-4,.,18,TRBJ1-2,TGTGCCAGCAGCCCCATACTCGGAAGGGACAGGGGAGAGTATGGCTACACCTTC,CASSPILGRDRGEYGYTF
.,TRBV6-2/TRBV6-3,once,16,TRBJ2-6,TGTGCCAGCAGCGCCAGGGTGCTCTCTGGGGCCAACGTCCTGACTTTC,CASSARVLSGANVLTF
.,TRBV2,.,15,TRBJ2-2,TGTGCCAGCACTACAGGGGGGGTGTACACCGGGGAGCTGTTTTTT,CASTTGGVYTGELFF
TRBD2,TRBV18,once,15,TRBJ2-1,TGTGCCAGCTCCCCAAGCGGGAGTGGCTTGGATGAGCAGTTCTTC,CASSPSGSGLDEQFF
TRBD1,TRBV11-2,few,14,TRBJ1-2,TGTGCCAGCAGCCCTGCGGGGACAGTCTATGGCTACACCTTC,CASSPAGTVYGYTF